A single sample gave rise to the 29 T cell receptor beta chains below, sequenced in a study of blood T cell repertoires in COVID-19. Clones were read by immunoSEQ multiplex PCR, and TCRdb kept only the in-frame ones, dropping some. In the table there are 150,000 to 200,000 clones, 87% of which are singletons. The material sequenced was peripheral blood. The receptors stem from a woman younger than 35 who had recovered from COVID-19.

The chain recombines TRBV5-6 with TRBJ1-1; possibly TRBD1 for D (6 bases). The V gene's germline CDR1 is SGHDT and CDR2 YYEEEE. The CDR3 runs 15 residues. V was pared by 2 bases and J by 1 base, with 12 bases between. CDR3 sequence: CASSLRQEPNTEAFF. CDR3 nucleotide sequence: TGTGCCAGCAGCTTACGACAGGAACCGAACACTGAAGCTTTCTTT.

V gene TRBV6-5 combines with J gene TRBJ1-1; 9 bases agree with TRBD1. Germline trimming cut 6 bases from V and 1 base from J; bases unmatched to any gene: 0. Germline V gene lookup returns CDR1 MNHEY and CDR2 SVGAGI. The CDR3 contains 13 residues. For the CDR3, the DNA is TGTGCCAGCAGGGACAGGGGGAACACTGAAGCTTTCTTT. This encodes CASRDRGNTEAFF.

In this sample, this clone turned up a few times. The CDR3 protein is CASSEALDSSYEQYF. The CDR3 nucleotides are TGTGCCAGCAGTGAAGCGCTGGACAGCTCCTACGAGCAGTACTTC. The chain employs TRBV6-1 and TRBJ2-7, with a possible D match to TRBD1 (6 bases). The V end lost 0 bases, the J end lost 0 bases, and 9 bases lay between the germline ends. The CDR3 has 15 residues. CDR1 MNHNS and CDR2 SASEGT come from the germline V gene.

V gene TRBV5-5 combines with J gene TRBJ1-5; D call uncertain. Germline V lookup: CDR1 SGHKS, CDR2 YYEKEE (reference sequence). The CDR3 length is 14 residues. V lost 5 bases to trimming and J lost 2 bases, with 11 bases between them. CDR3 residues: CASSRAGGNQPQHF. DNA for the CDR3: TGTGCCAGCAGTCGGGCCGGGGGCAATCAGCCCCAGCATTTT.

The V call is TRBV19, the J call TRBJ2-3; TRBD2 is a possible D gene (5 bases). The germline gives CDR1 LNHDA, CDR2 SQIVND (reference sequence). CDR3 length: 11 amino acids. For the CDR3, the DNA is TGTGCTGGCGGGAGCACAGATACGCAGTATTTT. This translates into CAGGSTDTQYF.

This clone was picked up a small number of times. The chain couples TRBV4-3 to TRBJ1-5, with D perhaps matching TRBD1 (6 bases). Between the trimmed V and J ends, which lost 4 bases and 3 bases, there was a span of 10 bases. In germline, CDR1 is LGHNA, CDR2 YSLEER. The CDR3 length is 14 residues. CDR3 residues: CASSLGTTNQPQHF. The CDR3 coding sequence is TGCGCCAGCAGCCTTGGGACAACCAATCAGCCCCAGCATTTT.

J is TRBJ1-1 and V is TRBV19, with 7 bases aligning to TRBD1. The CDR3 consists of 14 residues. V lost 3 bases, J lost 3 bases, and 4 bases stayed unmatched. Per germline, CDR1 LNHDA and CDR2 SQIVND (reference sequence). The CDR3 DNA reads TGTGCCAGTAGTATCAGGACAGGATACACTGAAGCTTTCTTT. Translating gives CASSIRTGYTEAFF.

V gene TRBV5-1 combines with J gene TRBJ2-2; D might be TRBD1 (5 bases). This CDR3 is 15 amino acids long. V lost 3 bases, J lost 0 bases, and 9 bases lay in between. Germline V gene lookup returns CDR1 SGHRS and CDR2 YFSETQ. The DNA for the CDR3 is TGCGCCAGCAGCTCCAGGGTTGCGAACACCGGGGAGCTGTTTTTT. This translates into CASSSRVANTGELFF.

This chain's CDR3 is CASTPHGGQPQHF. The DNA for the CDR3 is TGTGCCAGCACCCCCCACGGTGGTCAGCCCCAGCATTTT. The rearrangement uses TRBV2 and TRBJ1-5, with D unresolved. CDR1 is SNHLY, CDR2 FYNNEI, per germline. Trimming removed 7 bases at V and 6 bases at J, with 13 bases between. The length of the CDR3 is 13 residues.

V and J are TRBV29-1 and TRBJ2-1; D might be TRBD2 (7 bases). The germline V and J ends were trimmed by 4 bases and 5 bases, with 24 bases remaining between them. The length of the CDR3 is 17 residues. Germline CDR1 is SQVTM and CDR2 is ANQGSEA. CDR3 protein: CSVASAGAPEGNNEQFF. The CDR3 coding sequence is TGCAGCGTTGCCTCTGCGGGGGCGCCTGAGGGTAACAATGAGCAGTTCTTC.

The V gene is TRBV7-2, the J gene TRBJ2-1; 7 bases map to TRBD2. The CDR3 is made up of 16 amino acids. V dropped 5 bases and J dropped 0; count of bases not matched to a gene: 7. The germline gives CDR1 SGHTA, CDR2 FQGNSA. CDR3: CASSRGVSSSYNEQFF. CDR3 nucleotide sequence: TGTGCCAGCAGCCGGGGGGTTTCATCCTCCTACAATGAGCAGTTCTTC. The full variable domain, completed using reference TRBV7-2 and TRBJ2-1, is GAGVSQSPSNKVTEKGKDVELRCDPISGHTALYWYRQSLGQGLEFLIYFQGNSAPDKSGLPSDRFSAERTGGSVSTLTIQRTQQEDSAVYLCASSRGVSSSYNEQFFGPGTRLTVL.

This chain connects TRBV5-5 to TRBJ2-7; TRBD1 aligns across 10 bases. CDR1 is SGHKS, CDR2 YYEKEE, per germline (reference sequence). This CDR3 contains 15 residues. The trim removed 3 bases at V and 2 bases at J, leaving 5 bases unmatched. The CDR3, as DNA: TGTGCCAGCAGCTCTCGGGGGACAGGGGCCTACGAGCAGTACTTC. Residues: CASSSRGTGAYEQYF.

V and J are TRBV5-1 and TRBJ2-3; TRBD2 is a possible D gene (6 bases). The V end was cut by 6 bases, the J end by 0 bases, with 11 bases between. The CDR3 is 14 residues long. Germline V lookup: CDR1 SGHRS, CDR2 YFSETQ. The CDR3 sequence: CASTPGGSTDTQYF. The CDR3 coding sequence is TGCGCCAGCACCCCTGGAGGGAGCACAGATACGCAGTATTTT.

J is TRBJ2-1 and V is TRBV2; 10 nucleotides line up with TRBD2. With V trimmed by 5 bases and J by 0 bases, 7 bases remained unmatched. The germline gives CDR1 SNHLY, CDR2 FYNNEI. The CDR3 length is 17 residues. CDR3 amino acids: CASSLLAGWSSYNEQFF. DNA for the CDR3: TGTGCCAGCAGTCTACTAGCGGGGTGGAGCTCCTACAATGAGCAGTTCTTC.

The J gene is TRBJ2-3, the V gene TRBV28, with 8 nucleotides matching TRBD1. Germline V gene sequence: CDR1 MDHEN, CDR2 SYDVKM. The junction had 19 bases not matched to a gene; V was cut back by 6 bases and J by 8 bases. CDR3 length: 17 amino acids. The CDR3 here is CASSNPQTGVVGGTQYF. CDR3 nucleotide sequence: TGTGCCAGCAGCAATCCACAGACAGGGGTGGTTGGCGGTACGCAGTATTTT.

The J gene is TRBJ1-2, the V gene TRBV7-2, with D maybe TRBD1 (5 bases). Germline V CDR1 and CDR2: SGHTA, FQGNSA. The ends were cut back, 4 bases at V and 2 bases at J, with 14 bases in the middle. CDR3 length: 15 residues. The CDR3, as DNA: TGTGCCAGCAGCTCACGGACGGGGGGAAACTATGGCTACACCTTC. It specifies CASSSRTGGNYGYTF.

The rearrangement links TRBV7-6 to TRBJ2-1, with D possibly being TRBD1 (6 bases). The germline V gene has CDR1 SGHVS and CDR2 FNYEAQ. The V end was cut by 4 bases, the J end by 6 bases, with 7 bases between. The CDR3 runs 12 residues. This chain's CDR3 is CASSSRGNEQFF. DNA for the CDR3: TGTGCCAGCAGCTCCAGGGGCAATGAGCAGTTCTTC. The variable domain in full, completed from reference TRBV7-6 and TRBJ2-1, reads GAGVSQSPRYKVTKRGQDVALRCDPISGHVSLYWYRQALGQGPEFLTYFNYEAQQDKSGLPNDRFSAERPEGSISTLTIQRTEQRDSAMYRCASSSRGNEQFFGPGTRLTVL.

This clone was counted a few times. This chain joins TRBV24-1 and TRBJ2-7; TRBD1 is a possible D gene (5 bases). Germline lookup yields CDR1 KGHDR and CDR2 SFDVKD. The CDR3 is made up of 13 amino acids. Trimming left V 3 bases short and J 3 bases short, with 8 bases between. The CDR3 reads CATSDHDSYEQYF. In DNA form, the CDR3 reads TGTGCCACCAGTGATCACGACAGCTACGAGCAGTACTTC.

This clone is a singleton in its sample. The genes are TRBV7-2 and TRBJ2-3, with 9 bases fitting TRBD2. This CDR3 has 16 residues. Germline loops: CDR1 SGHTA, CDR2 FQGNSA. Trimming cost V 5 bases and J 5 bases; bases outside gene matches: 11. DNA of the CDR3: TGTGCCAGCAGCCAGACTCTAGCGGGGAATAGAGATACGCAGTATTTT. This codes for CASSQTLAGNRDTQYF.

The rearrangement uses TRBV27 and TRBJ1-5; TRBD1 aligns across 7 bases. From germline, CDR1 is MNHEY and CDR2 SMNVEV (reference sequence). With V trimmed by 0 bases and J by 5 bases, 4 bases remained unmatched. This CDR3 is built from 15 residues. CDR3 coding DNA: TGTGCCAGCAGTTTATCTACAGGGGAGCATCAGCCCCAGCATTTT. Its translation: CASSLSTGEHQPQHF.

The V call is TRBV12-3 or TRBV12-4, the J call TRBJ2-3; the D is unclear. The CDR3 consists of 12 residues. V shed 5 bases and J shed 6 bases, with 9 bases lying between them. The CDR3 sequence is CASSPDSDTQYF. CDR3 nucleotide sequence: TGTGCCAGCAGTCCCGACTCTGATACGCAGTATTTT.

The chain is built from TRBV29-1 and TRBJ2-5; the D is unclear. The CDR3 covers 12 residues. The ends were cut back, 4 bases at V and 5 bases at J, with 11 bases in the middle. Looked up from germline, CDR1 is SQVTM and CDR2 is ANQGSEA. DNA of the CDR3: TGCAGCGTTGGGCGGTCTGGGGAGACCCAGTACTTC. This encodes CSVGRSGETQYF.

This chain joins TRBV11-2 and TRBJ1-6, with D uncertain. V lost 1 base and J 8 bases, leaving 6 bases between the germline ends. Germline CDR1 reads SGHAT; CDR2 reads FQNNGV. CDR3 length: 13 residues. Here the CDR3 reads CASSLGADSPLHF. The CDR3 DNA reads TGTGCCAGCAGCTTAGGGGCAGATTCACCCCTCCACTTT.

V usage is TRBV6-5 and J usage is TRBJ1-1, with D possibly being TRBD1 (6 bases). Germline V CDR1 and CDR2: MNHEY, SVGAGI. The CDR3 totals 11 residues. Between the trimmed V and J ends, which lost 8 bases and 10 bases, there was a span of 14 bases. The CDR3 loop is CASRGGGGAFF. Here the CDR3 DNA reads TGTGCCAGCCGGGGGGGCGGCGGAGCTTTCTTT.

The rearrangement joins TRBV4-2 to TRBJ2-2, with D unresolved. The CDR3 extends over 14 amino acids. CDR1 is LGHNA, CDR2 YNFKEQ, per germline. The V gene lost 0 bases and the J gene lost 7 bases, with 9 bases spanning the gap. CDR3 DNA sequence: TGTGCCAGCAGCCAAGATGCGGTGAACGGGGAGCTGTTTTTT. Translated: CASSQDAVNGELFF.

This rearrangement joins TRBV30 to TRBJ1-5; possibly TRBD1 for D (5 bases). V lost 2 bases and J lost 0, with 11 bases in between. This CDR3 has 15 residues. Germline-derived CDR1 and CDR2 are GTSNPN and SVGIG (reference sequence). The CDR3 coding sequence is TGTGCCTGGAGTATGGGGACTCTTAGCAATCAGCCCCAGCATTTT. This translates into CAWSMGTLSNQPQHF. Variable domain in full (rest from reference TRBV30 and TRBJ1-5): SQTIHQWPATLVQPVGSPLSLECTVEGTSNPNLYWYRQAAGRGLQLLFYSVGIGQISSEVPQNLSASRPQDRQFILSSKKLLLSDSGFYLCAWSMGTLSNQPQHFGDGTRLSIL.

CDR3 DNA: TGTGCCAGCAGCACCTCCCCCGGGGGGGCCTACGAGCAGTACTTC. It specifies CASSTSPGGAYEQYF. The genes are TRBV7-2 and TRBJ2-7, with TRBD2 matching 8 bases. The CDR3 is 15 residues long. Per the germline V gene, CDR1 is SGHTA and CDR2 is FQGNSA. The trim removed 5 bases at V and 2 bases at J, leaving 8 bases unmatched.

The sample holds a few counts of this clone. The J gene is TRBJ1-1, the V gene TRBV5-5, with TRBD1 matching 7 bases. This CDR3 is built from 16 residues. Germline-derived CDR1 and CDR2 are SGHKS and YYEKEE (reference sequence). V dropped 3 bases and J dropped 1; count of bases not matched to a gene: 9. The CDR3 DNA reads TGTGCCAGCAGCTCGATCCCGGACAGGCCGAACACTGAAGCTTTCTTT. Its protein product is CASSSIPDRPNTEAFF.

This rearrangement joins TRBV14 to TRBJ1-2; D not certain. The V gene's germline CDR1 is SGHDN and CDR2 FVKESK. This CDR3 spans 13 amino acids. The V end was cut by 0 bases, the J end by 4 bases, with 6 bases between. The CDR3 DNA reads TGTGCCAGCAGCCAAGAGGCTAGCTATGGCTACACCTTC. It codes for CASSQEASYGYTF.